This T cell receptor (beta chain) was retrieved from a study of naive and memory T cell subsets. Four subsets defined by CD45RA and CD27 were sorted after CD3, CD4, CD8 and live/dead staining. This clonotype showed up many times. Two oligonucleotides, mixed equimolar, formed the beta constant-region primer covering TRBC1 and TRBC2. TCRdb reanalysed the UMI-ligation and nested PCR reads using MiXCR and keeps one entry per CDR3 protein. The sample carries approximately 89,000 distinct CDR3 sequences, about 7% recorded once. The source material was central memory CD4+ T cells from blood. The sequence was obtained from a human donor in good health.

CDR3 protein: CAWRGQAFGEKLFF. The DNA for the CDR3 is TGTGCCTGGAGAGGACAGGCCTTCGGTGAAAAACTGTTTTTT. The gene calls are TRBV30 and TRBJ1-4; TRBD1 aligns across 7 bases. Germline V gene lookup returns CDR1 GTSNPN and CDR2 SVGIG (reference sequence). This CDR3 has 14 residues. The V and J ends lost 3 bases and 7 bases, in that order; junction bases with no gene match: 8.